This T cell receptor (beta chain) appears in the sequencing data of a study of blood T cell repertoires in COVID-19. The overall study: Acute and convalescent COVID-19 specimens originated in the United States, Italy and Spain. Nucleic acid was either cDNA or gDNA, and it came from T cells, B-cell-depleted T cells, or PBMCs.

Germline CDR1 and CDR2: MNHNY and SVGAGI (reference sequence). V dropped 6 bases and J dropped 6; count of bases not matched to a gene: 4. This CDR3 region has 12 residues. As processed by the authors: How many nucleated cells were present was estimated from reference gene primer amplification. The repertoire was sequenced with immunoSEQ multiplex PCR; TCRdb's copy has only in-frame clones and lacks some. That table gives V, J and clone size, and the DNA gave D and trimming. The profile shows about 240,000 clones, 70% to 90% of them singletons. This TCR derives from a woman aged 25-40 years with acute or convalescent COVID-19. Sequencing used peripheral blood. The chain is built from TRBV6-6 and TRBJ2-7; 8 bases map to TRBD1. As DNA, the CDR3 is TGTGCCAGCAGGGACAGGGTATCCGAGCAGTACTTC. Translating it yields CASRDRVSEQYF.